This T cell receptor (beta chain) came from a study of T cells in Graves' hyperthyroidism and ophthalmopathy. The study, taken as a whole, reports: In the analysis, a 13 V-J model separated ophthalmopathy from stable hyperthyroidism.

There are 12 residues in the CDR3. CDR1 and CDR2 (germline): DFQATT, SNEGSKA (reference sequence). V was cut by 3 bases and J by 1 base, with 5 bases left in between. Reasons for excluding patients were uncontrolled infection, other autoimmune disease, pregnancy or lactation. Amplification yielded TCR beta CDR3 regions, with RNA transcripts as the source. A set of HTBI primers served as the primers for a first-round RT-PCR of the TCR CDR3. TCRdb called the multiplex PCR reads again in MiXCR, with one record for every CDR3 protein. The profile shows around 430,000 distinct CDR3 sequences, about 16% of them singletons. The table lists this clonotype with many counts. Its specificity is unknown.

The chain carries TRBV20-1 and TRBJ2-3; D remains ambiguous. The sample comprised blood. This sequence was found in a woman in her twenties or thirties with Graves' hyperthyroidism. The DNA for the CDR3 is TGCAGTGCTAGTGTCGGCACAGATACGCAGTATTTT. Translating it yields CSASVGTDTQYF.